Following are 32 T cell receptor beta chains from one sample sequenced in a study of blood T cell repertoires in COVID-19. TCRdb's copy holds only in-frame clones and misses some; the assay was immunoSEQ multiplex PCR. The sample has approximately 100,000 clones, 65% to 75% seen once. Material: peripheral blood. The receptors shown here come from a human donor with acute or convalescent COVID-19. The donor label of this sample is uncertain.

The V gene is TRBV15, the J gene TRBJ2-5; 7 nucleotides align to TRBD2. The CDR3 is made up of 18 amino acids. V dropped 0 bases and J dropped 2; count of bases not matched to a gene: 12. CDR1 is LNHNV and CDR2 is YYDKDF in the germline V gene (reference sequence). CDR3 sequence (DNA): TGTGCCACCAGCAGAGATAAACCCACCGGGGGGTGGCAAGAGACCCAGTACTTC. Amino acid sequence: CATSRDKPTGGWQETQYF.

This clone has a handful of counts. This chain uses TRBV5-8 with TRBJ2-7; 9 bases are shared with TRBD2. Germline V lookup: CDR1 SGHTS, CDR2 YDEGEE. The CDR3 has 15 residues. The V gene end was trimmed by 4 bases and the J gene end by 7 bases; junction bases not matched to a gene: 12. In DNA, the CDR3 is TGTGCCAGCAGCCCCTGGAGGGCGGGGGGGCCGGAGCAGTACGTC. Residues: CASSPWRAGGPEQYV.

This sequence joins TRBV27 and TRBJ1-6; D may be TRBD1 (5 bases). Trimming left V 5 bases short and J 2 bases short, with 22 bases between. Germline V gene lookup returns CDR1 MNHEY and CDR2 SMNVEV (reference sequence). The CDR3 runs 19 residues. The CDR3 DNA reads as TGTGCCAGCAGTCGCTACCCTCCAGGGTTACAGGCCTATAATTCACCCCTCCACTTT. It specifies CASSRYPPGLQAYNSPLHF.

The chain links TRBV7-2 to TRBJ2-3, with 7 bases fitting TRBD2. After removal of 4 bases from V and 2 bases from J, the junction contained 15 bases not matched to a gene. The CDR3 totals 18 residues. The germline CDR1 and CDR2 sequences are SGHTA and FQGNSA. This CDR3 is CASSYIRGASGYTDTQYF. CDR3 DNA: TGTGCCAGCAGCTACATTAGAGGGGCTAGCGGCTACACAGATACGCAGTATTTT.

This chain connects TRBV18 to TRBJ2-5; D remains unclear. The CDR3 has 14 amino acids. V was clipped by 2 bases and J by 1 base, with 8 bases between them. Germline V gene lookup returns CDR1 KGHSH and CDR2 LQKENI. CDR3 coding DNA: TGTGCCAGCTCACCATTGGAGAGCCAAGAGACCCAGTACTTC. It codes for CASSPLESQETQYF.

Only a few counts were recorded for this clone. The chain joins TRBV28 to TRBJ2-2; TRBD1 agrees at 8 bases. Per germline, CDR1 MDHEN and CDR2 SYDVKM. V lost 2 bases and J lost 6; bases outside the gene matches: 5. The CDR3 sequence is 15 residues long. The CDR3 spells CASSLTRGLSGELFF. In nucleotides, the CDR3 is TGTGCCAGCAGTTTAACCAGGGGGCTGTCCGGGGAGCTGTTTTTT. Full variable domain (rest looked up from reference TRBV28 and TRBJ2-2): DVKVTQSSRYLVKRTGEKVFLECVQDMDHENMFWYRQDPGLGLRLIYFSYDVKMKEKGDIPEGYSVSREKKERFSLILESASTNQTSMYLCASSLTRGLSGELFFGEGSRLTVL.

The V gene is TRBV3-1 (or the pseudogene TRBV3-2), the J gene TRBJ1-6; TRBD1 aligns across 9 bases. The J segment lost 9 bases and the V segment lost 5 bases, leaving 8 bases of the junction unmatched. This CDR3 contains 15 residues. Germline CDR1 reads LGHDT; CDR2 reads YNNKEL (reference sequence). CDR3 nucleotide sequence: TGTGCCAGCAGCTACCGGGACAGGGAAAGTTCACCCCTCCACTTT. Translation: CASSYRDRESSPLHF.

This clone was picked up a small number of times. The rearrangement joins TRBV30 to TRBJ1-3, with D unclear. The CDR3 is 14 amino acids. V lost 0 bases and J 0 bases, leaving 6 bases between the germline ends. CDR1 and CDR2 (germline): GTSNPN, SVGIG (reference sequence). CDR3 amino acids: CAWSVGSSGNTIYF. CDR3 bases: TGTGCCTGGAGTGTCGGGAGCTCTGGAAACACCATATATTTT.

This rearrangement joins TRBV18 to TRBJ1-5; D possibly corresponds to TRBD1 (5 bases). This CDR3 contains 16 residues. V was pared by 3 bases and J by 1 base, with 13 bases between. Germline V gives CDR1 KGHSH, CDR2 LQKENI. CDR3 in amino acids: CASSPSQDLSNQPQHF. CDR3 DNA sequence: TGTGCCAGCTCACCGTCACAGGATTTAAGCAATCAGCCCCAGCATTTT.

The chain combines TRBV4-1 with TRBJ2-7; 9 bases match TRBD2. V shed 0 bases, J shed 7 bases, and the junction held 19 bases outside the gene matches. The CDR3 covers 19 residues. Germline CDR1 is MGHRA and CDR2 is YSYEKL. CDR3 in DNA: TGCGCCAGCAGCCAAGATTCGAGCGGGGGGAAGTGGGTGCTAGGTGAGCAGTACTTC. Translating gives CASSQDSSGGKWVLGEQYF.

V and J are TRBV9 and TRBJ2-2; a possible D gene is TRBD2 (6 bases). This CDR3 is 17 amino acids long. Germline V gene data show CDR1 as SGDLS and CDR2 as YYNGEE. Trimming cost V 0 bases and J 0 bases, with 12 bases left between them. CDR3 DNA: TGTGCCAGCAGCGTAGGATTAGCGGTTACGAACACCGGGGAGCTGTTTTTT. This translates into CASSVGLAVTNTGELFF.

Concerning this clone: This may stem from a read error, because a much larger clone lies one nucleotide away. V is TRBV28 and J is TRBJ1-2; D is unresolved. Looked up from germline, CDR1 is MDHEN and CDR2 is SYDVKM. The CDR3 has 11 amino acids. V lost 7 bases to trimming and J lost 3 bases, with 6 bases between them. CDR3 sequence reads: CASMRDYGYTF. CDR3 coding DNA: TGTGCCAGCATGAGAGACTATGGCTACACCTTC.

The rearrangement uses TRBV6-5 and TRBJ1-3; possibly TRBD1 for D (6 bases). Germline lookup yields CDR1 MNHEY and CDR2 SVGAGI. Between the trimmed V and J ends, which lost 6 bases and 0 bases, there was a span of 9 bases. The CDR3 sequence is 14 residues long. The CDR3 spells CASSLGGSGNTIYF. The CDR3, as DNA: TGTGCCAGCAGCCTAGGGGGCTCTGGAAACACCATATATTTT.

This chain joins TRBV12-5 and TRBJ2-7, with 10 bases fitting TRBD1. The CDR3 loop spans 13 amino acids. V shed 10 bases and J 4 bases; nucleotides not matched to a gene: 7. CDR1 is LGHNT and CDR2 is FRNRAP in the germline V gene. The CDR3 DNA follows: TGTGCTAAAAGGGACAGGGGAGTTTACGAGCAGTACTTC. Its translation: CAKRDRGVYEQYF.

In DNA form, the CDR3 reads TGTGCCAGCAGTGCAACCGGGACAGGGGTAAACTACTACTATCCTCACTACGAGCAGTACGTC. Residues: CASSATGTGVNYYYPHYEQYV. V usage is TRBV2 and J usage is TRBJ2-7, with 10 positions matching TRBD1. Per the germline V gene, CDR1 is SNHLY and CDR2 is FYNNEI. The CDR3 has 21 residues. After removal of 4 bases from V and 3 bases from J, the junction contained 24 bases not matched to a gene.

This clone was seen only a few times. The chain has TRBV5-1 and TRBJ2-1, with 11 bases aligning to TRBD1. Unmatched junction bases numbered 9, after V lost 4 bases and J lost 9 bases. Germline V lookup: CDR1 SGHRS, CDR2 YFSETQ. The CDR3 is 15 residues long. As DNA, the CDR3 is TGCGCCAGCAGCCCTGGGACAGGGGGTTTGGGTGAGCAGTTCTTC. Encoded protein: CASSPGTGGLGEQFF.

This clone has more than one count but fewer than ten. DNA for the CDR3: TGCGCCAGCAGCTTGACAGGGGGTAACACTGAAGCTTTCTTT. Protein sequence: CASSLTGGNTEAFF. V usage is TRBV5-1 and J usage is TRBJ1-1, with 8 bases fitting TRBD1. The ends lost 1 base at V and 2 bases at J; junction bases unmatched: 1. The CDR3 extends over 14 amino acids. The germline V gene encodes CDR1 SGHRS and CDR2 YFSETQ.

V is TRBV6-1 and J is TRBJ1-6; D is ambiguous. Trimming removed 0 bases from V and 10 bases from J, with 13 bases in between. CDR1 is MNHNS, CDR2 SASEGT, per germline. The CDR3 consists of 15 residues. For the CDR3, the DNA is TGTGCCAGCAGTGAAGCGGATGGAGTTTACTCACCCCTCCACTTT. This encodes CASSEADGVYSPLHF.

The rearrangement uses TRBV4-1 and TRBJ2-1; 13 positions agree with TRBD2. With V trimmed by 1 base and J by 1 base, 1 base remained unmatched. This CDR3 comprises 17 residues. Germline V CDR1 and CDR2: MGHRA, YSYEKL. The CDR3: CASSQGLAGGSYNEQFF. The DNA of the CDR3 is TGCGCCAGCAGCCAAGGACTAGCGGGGGGTTCCTACAATGAGCAGTTCTTC.

The chain couples TRBV3-1 (or the pseudogene TRBV3-2) to TRBJ1-6, with D maybe TRBD1 (5 bases). The germline V gene encodes CDR1 LGHDT and CDR2 YNNKEL (reference sequence). The CDR3 is 14 residues long. V was pared by 4 bases and J by 10 bases, with 14 bases between. The CDR3 coding sequence is TGTGCCAGCAGCCCCAGTCAGGGCGGCTCACCCCTCCACTTT. Its translation is CASSPSQGGSPLHF.

A few counts support this clone. This chain joins TRBV2 and TRBJ2-3; TRBD1 might be the D (7 bases). Trimming took off 2 bases at V and 9 bases at J, with 15 bases between the two ends. CDR3 size: 14 residues. CDR1 is SNHLY and CDR2 is FYNNEI in the germline V gene. CDR3 in DNA: TGTGCCAGCAGTGAACAAACGACAGGGAGGACGCAGTATTTT. Its translation is CASSEQTTGRTQYF.

The chain has TRBV18 and TRBJ2-5; D remains ambiguous. Trimming stripped 2 bases from V and 0 bases from J, with 4 bases between. Germline V lookup: CDR1 KGHSH, CDR2 LQKENI. This CDR3 contains 13 residues. CDR3 sequence reads: CASSPNNQETQYF. CDR3 in DNA: TGTGCCAGCTCACCAAACAACCAAGAGACCCAGTACTTC.

The CDR3 here is CASSDRDRGKTQYF. Here the CDR3 DNA reads TGTGCCAGCAGCGACCGGGACAGGGGGAAGACCCAGTACTTC. The chain employs TRBV7-9 and TRBJ2-5; 11 bases align to TRBD1. Germline assignment: CDR1 SEHNR and CDR2 FQNEAQ (reference sequence). J was trimmed by 6 bases and V by 5 bases; bases with no gene match: 5. The CDR3 consists of 14 residues.

The chain carries TRBV12-2 and TRBJ1-1. TRBV12-2 counts as a pseudogene. The CDR3 consists of 17 residues. The CDR3 DNA follows: TGTGCAAGTCGCTTAGCACACTACGGGGAGATGAACACTGAAGCTTTCTTT. Translating gives CASRLAHYGEMNTEAFF.

J is TRBJ1-2 and V is TRBV5-4; 9 nucleotides match TRBD1. With 0 bases clipped from V and 4 bases from J, the junction kept 4 bases outside the gene matches. From germline, CDR1 is SGHNT and CDR2 YYREEE (reference sequence). CDR3 length equals 15 residues. The CDR3 region has the DNA TGTGCCAGCAGCTTGGATGGACAGGGGCCCTATGGCTACACCTTC. This translates into CASSLDGQGPYGYTF. Full variable domain (outside the CDR3, taken from reference TRBV5-4 and TRBJ1-2): ETGVTQSPTHLIKTRGQQVTLRCSSQSGHNTVSWYQQALGQGPQFIFQYYREEENGRGNFPPRFSGLQFPNYSSELNVNALELDDSALYLCASSLDGQGPYGYTFGSGTRLTVV.

This chain joins TRBV7-9 and TRBJ2-1, with 7 bases lining up with TRBD1. The CDR3 loop spans 14 amino acids. Germline values: CDR1 SEHNR, CDR2 FQNEAQ (reference sequence). Trimming removed 1 base from V and 7 bases from J; junction bases left unmatched: 4. In DNA form, the CDR3 reads TGTGCCAGCAGCTTAGGTGGGGACAGTAATGAGCAGTTCTTC. Protein product: CASSLGGDSNEQFF.

This chain joins TRBV6-5 and TRBJ1-2; 10 bases align to TRBD1. Germline CDR1 and CDR2: MNHEY and SVGAGI. The CDR3 extends over 15 amino acids. V lost 6 bases to trimming and J lost 1 base; unmatched junction nucleotides: 5. This CDR3 is CASSLGQGINYGYTF. CDR3 sequence (DNA): TGTGCCAGCAGCCTGGGACAGGGGATTAACTATGGCTACACCTTC.

This chain links TRBV2 with TRBJ2-5; 12 nucleotides line up with TRBD2. V dropped 6 bases and J dropped 5; count of bases not matched to a gene: 7. Germline V lookup: CDR1 SNHLY, CDR2 FYNNEI. The CDR3 has 15 amino acids. CDR3 amino acids: CASRSSGGARETQYF. The CDR3 DNA is TGTGCCAGCAGATCTAGCGGGGGGGCCAGGGAGACCCAGTACTTC.

The J gene is TRBJ2-5, the V gene TRBV6-5, with 9 positions matching TRBD1. J gave up 5 bases and V 6 bases, and 10 bases lay outside the gene matches. CDR1 is MNHEY, CDR2 SVGAGI, per germline. This CDR3 spans 15 amino acids. CDR3 coding DNA: TGTGCCAGCAGCGACCGGGACAGGGCTAGGGAGACCCAGTACTTC. Amino acid sequence: CASSDRDRARETQYF.

The J gene is TRBJ2-7, the V gene TRBV5-6; D possibly corresponds to TRBD1 (5 bases). This CDR3 region has 13 residues. With 6 bases removed from V and 3 bases from J, the gap between germline ends came to 13 bases. CDR1 SGHDT and CDR2 YYEEEE come from the germline V gene. CDR3 nucleotide sequence: TGTGCCAGCAACCACAGGCCCAACTACGAGCAGTACGTC. Encoded protein: CASNHRPNYEQYV.

The chain couples TRBV7-2 to TRBJ1-1; 7 nucleotides line up with TRBD1. J lost 7 bases, V lost 2 bases, and 7 bases had no gene match. Germline CDR1 reads SGHTA; CDR2 reads FQGNSA. The CDR3 spans 14 residues. The CDR3 DNA is TGTGCCAGCAGCTTAAGGGGGCGGACGGATGAAGCTTTCTTT. Its protein is CASSLRGRTDEAFF.

This chain links TRBV12-3 or TRBV12-4 with TRBJ1-5, with 7 positions matching TRBD1. V lost 3 bases and J lost 9; bases outside the gene matches: 2. The CDR3 extends over 12 amino acids. CDR3 in DNA: TGTGCCAGCAGTTTCGGGGACAGGCCCCAGCATTTT. Its translation: CASSFGDRPQHF.